This T cell receptor (beta chain) was captured by sequencing in a study of T-cell memory formation after mild COVID-19. Study-wide results and limits: Contracting CD4+ clones lay largely in CM and EM, with CD8+ ones residing in EMRA.

Using constant-segment primers, 5'RACE produced TCR alpha and TCR beta cDNA libraries carrying sample barcodes and UMIs. A single record per CDR3 protein comes from TCRdb applying MiXCR to the 5' RACE reads. The sample records about 350,000 distinct CDR3 sequences, around 15% being singletons. Worth noting for this clonotype: Its antigen is unknown.

J gave up 2 bases and V 9 bases, and 7 bases lay outside the gene matches. The CDR3 loop spans 13 amino acids. Germline lookup yields CDR1 SGHTA and CDR2 FQGTGA. The chain combines TRBV7-3 with TRBJ2-7, with 7 bases that match TRBD2. The TCR sequence derives from a man aged 18 to 29 who had mild COVID-19 (a few samples of this study predate the infection). Cell type and time point are not known. Material: PBMCs or a T cell subset sorted from them (not recorded which). The CDR3 reads CASARGSTYEQYF. CDR3 sequence (DNA): TGTGCCAGTGCGCGGGGGAGTACCTACGAGCAGTACTTC.